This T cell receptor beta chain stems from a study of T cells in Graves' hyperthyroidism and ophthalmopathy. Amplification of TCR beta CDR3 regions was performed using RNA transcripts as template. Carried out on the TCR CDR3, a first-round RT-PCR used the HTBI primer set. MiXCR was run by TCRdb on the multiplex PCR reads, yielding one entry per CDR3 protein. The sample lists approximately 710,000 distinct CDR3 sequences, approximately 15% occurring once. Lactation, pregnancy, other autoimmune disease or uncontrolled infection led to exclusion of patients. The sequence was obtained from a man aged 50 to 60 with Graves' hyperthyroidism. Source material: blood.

CDR3 in amino acids: CASSLNPLATYSYNEQFF. The CDR3 bases are TGTGCCAGCAGTTTAAACCCTTTAGCGACCTACTCCTACAATGAGCAGTTCTTC. V gene TRBV28 combines with J gene TRBJ2-1; D perhaps matches TRBD2 (5 bases). V was shortened by 2 bases and J by 0 bases, with 17 bases between the two germline ends. This CDR3 has 18 residues. Germline CDR1 reads MDHEN; CDR2 reads SYDVKM.